These 10 T cell receptor beta chains were all obtained from the same sample, sequenced in a study of T cell repertoires in cytomegalovirus infection. TCRdb passed the reads through MiXCR, listing each CDR3 protein once. The sample lists around 740,000 distinct CDR3 sequences; about a third were seen once. Sequenced: PBMCs. The receptors were gathered from a human donor in good health (CMV status not recorded). Some clones in this sample may be carry-over from other donors' samples.

This rearrangement joins TRBV6-1 to TRBJ2-7; D ambiguous. V was trimmed by 1 base and J by 2 bases, leaving 6 bases between them. The CDR3 extends over 13 amino acids. Germline CDR1 MNHNS, CDR2 SASEGT. The CDR3 here is CASSEEDPYEQYF. The CDR3 coding sequence is TGTGCCAGCAGTGAAGAGGACCCCTACGAGCAGTACTTC.

V and J are TRBV27 and TRBJ1-1; a possible D gene is TRBD1 (5 bases). V lost 2 bases, J lost 3 bases, and 13 bases lay in between. CDR3 length: 15 amino acids. Germline-derived CDR1 and CDR2 are MNHEY and SMNVEV (reference sequence). The chain's CDR3 is CASSLIGVGDTEAFF. The CDR3 bases are TGTGCCAGCAGTTTAATAGGGGTTGGGGACACTGAAGCTTTCTTT.

This clonotype occurred a few times. V usage is TRBV6-1 and J usage is TRBJ2-6; the D is unclear. Germline values: CDR1 MNHNS, CDR2 SASEGT. CDR3 length: 15 amino acids. With 4 bases removed from V and 2 bases from J, the gap between germline ends came to 9 bases. The CDR3 nucleotides are TGTGCCAGCAGTGTCGAGGTGACTGGGGCCAACGTCCTGACTTTC. Translating it yields CASSVEVTGANVLTF.

The CDR3 sequence is CASSLRDRENEQFF. Written as DNA, the CDR3 is TGTGCCAGCAGCTTAAGGGACAGGGAAAATGAGCAGTTCTTC. V is TRBV11-3 and J is TRBJ2-1, with TRBD1 identical over 9 bases. V shed 2 bases and J 7 bases; nucleotides not matched to a gene: 3. The CDR3 is 14 residues long. Germline assignment: CDR1 SGHNT and CDR2 YENEEA.

This clonotype has ten or more counts. The rearrangement links TRBV7-2 to TRBJ2-5, with 11 nucleotides matching TRBD2. The ends lost 0 bases at V and 4 bases at J; junction bases unmatched: 1. This CDR3 has 15 amino acids. Germline CDR1 is SGHTA and CDR2 is FQGNSA. The DNA for the CDR3 is TGTGCCAGCAGCTTAGCTAGCGGGAGGGTAGAGACCCAGTACTTC. Translation gives CASSLASGRVETQYF.

This clonotype was picked up a small number of times. This chain uses TRBV24-1 with TRBJ2-1; unclear D gene. V lost 4 bases, J lost 5 bases, and 5 bases lay in between. Germline CDR1 KGHDR, CDR2 SFDVKD. The CDR3 length is 12 residues. CDR3 region: CATSEVNNEQFF. The CDR3 DNA reads TGTGCCACCAGTGAGGTCAACAATGAGCAGTTCTTC.

V usage is TRBV19 and J usage is TRBJ1-5; D not certain. V lost 3 bases, J lost 3 bases, and 6 bases lay in between. CDR1 LNHDA and CDR2 SQIVND come from the germline V gene (reference sequence). This CDR3 is built from 13 residues. CDR3 nucleotides: TGTGCCAGTAGTATGCGCAACAATCAGCCCCAGCATTTT. It yields the protein CASSMRNNQPQHF. Looking up the rest from reference TRBV19 and TRBJ1-5 gives the full variable domain: DGGITQSPKYLFRKEGQNVTLSCEQNLNHDAMYWYRQDPGQGLRLIYYSQIVNDFQKGDIAEGYSVSREKKESFPLTVTSAQKNPTAFYLCASSMRNNQPQHFGDGTRLSIL.

This clonotype was picked up a small number of times. The chain combines TRBV7-6 with TRBJ1-6; D call uncertain. Germline assignment: CDR1 SGHVS and CDR2 FNYEAQ. The CDR3 is 14 amino acids. Between the trimmed V and J ends, which lost 1 base and 7 bases, there was a span of 8 bases. The CDR3 region has the DNA TGTGCCAGCAGCTTAGTAGGCAGGAATTCACCCCTCCACTTT. It is translated as CASSLVGRNSPLHF.

Worth noting for this clonotype: A clone one base away is much larger, so this may be a read error. The chain links TRBV7-2 to TRBJ1-2; D uncertain. The CDR3 extends over 17 amino acids. Trimming stripped 5 bases from V and 7 bases from J, with 26 bases between. Germline V lookup: CDR1 SGHTA, CDR2 FQGNSA. In DNA, the CDR3 is TGTGCCAGCAGCCCCGGACCAATGAGCCAAGCCGCTAGTGGCTACACCTTC. Its translation: CASSPGPMSQAASGYTF.

This clonotype was counted only a few times. The chain carries TRBV25-1 and TRBJ2-5; D perhaps matches TRBD2 (5 bases). Germline V gene lookup returns CDR1 MGHDK and CDR2 SYGVNS. The CDR3 consists of 16 residues. V shed 6 bases and J shed 7 bases, with 24 bases lying between them. CDR3 region: CASRRRRCGFEGTQYF. CDR3 DNA: TGTGCCAGCAGACGTCGGAGGTGCGGCTTTGAAGGGACCCAGTACTTC.